The clone carrying this T cell receptor beta chain was seen a handful of times. The sample originates from a study of regulatory T cells in long-lasting Graves disease. As for the study in general: Persistence in Graves' disease required over 5 years of antithyroid drugs plus positive TSH receptor antibodies.

CDR3 regions were amplified by Arm-PCR using iRepertoire HTBI primers to build TCR beta libraries. A single record per CDR3 protein comes from TCRdb applying MiXCR to the multiplex PCR reads. Here the sample spans about 470,000 distinct CDR3 sequences, under 25% being singletons. Time point meaning: persistent/refractory GD, antithyroid drugs over 5 years with positive TRAb. Extracted RNA from PBMCs served as the source of the TCR library. Collection of peripheral blood (around 10 milliliters) was done using EDTA tubes. Sequenced material: peripheral blood mononuclear cells (PBMCs), taken when the disease was refractory, from a patient treated with antithyroid drugs. This receptor was taken from a female donor with Graves disease.

The CDR3 is CASSQPTGVWGEQYF. In nucleotides, the CDR3 is TGTGCCAGCAGCCAACCGACAGGGGTCTGGGGGGAGCAGTACTTC. The rearrangement uses TRBV3-1 and TRBJ2-7, with TRBD1 matching 8 bases. Germline V gene data show CDR1 as LGHDT and CDR2 as YNNKEL (reference sequence). V lost 2 bases, J lost 7 bases, and 10 bases stayed unmatched. The CDR3 runs 15 residues.